This T cell receptor (beta chain) is from a study of cytomegalovirus exposure and HLA in healthy donors. Germline loops: CDR1 KGHSH, CDR2 LQKENI. The CDR3 extends over 16 amino acids. V was cut by 3 bases and J by 7 bases, with 16 bases left in between. Donors were nominally healthy when sampled, though unrecorded immune exposures were likely. PCR employed 60 Vbeta and 13 Jbeta primers. Produced via immunoSEQ multiplex PCR; TCRdb's table is partial and in-frame only. Among over 120,000 clones, under 90% were seen once, and the ten largest hold 4.5% to 5.5%. The sequenced sample was PBMCs. The receptor's source is a man between 40 and 49 years old in good health and CMV-seronegative. V gene TRBV18 combines with J gene TRBJ1-6; no reliable D call. As DNA, the CDR3 is TGTGCCAGCTCACCCGGGGTCGCGGGGAAAAATTCACCCCTCCACTTT. Its protein product is CASSPGVAGKNSPLHF.